These T cell receptor beta chains were read from a single sample in a study of response to subunit inactivated influenza vaccine. MiXCR was run by TCRdb on the RT-PCR reads, yielding one entry per CDR3 protein. The sample yields some 480,000 distinct CDR3 sequences, roughly 9.7% seen once. Sequencing was performed on PBMCs from blood, taken about 40 days after vaccination. The receptors were sampled from a man aged 50 to 59 who received an inactivated influenza vaccine. Both conserved end residues are part of each CDR3. The order of the fields is V gene, CDR3 protein.

v_gene: TRBV10-3
CDR3aa: CAISGTGAYEQYF

v_gene: TRBV4-2
CDR3aa: CASSHNQGYEQYF

v_gene: TRBV5-1
CDR3aa: CASSLGVGGVYEQYF

v_gene: TRBV6-2/TRBV6-3
CDR3aa: CASSYARRTDTQYF

v_gene: TRBV7-9
CDR3aa: CASSSGAGDSTDTQYF

v_gene: TRBV11-1
CDR3aa: CASRTTSGGPDTQYF

v_gene: TRBV20-1
CDR3aa: CSASDRFETQYF

v_gene: TRBV3-1
CDR3aa: CASSQVRYGYTF

v_gene: TRBV12-3/TRBV12-4
CDR3aa: CASSYQSSGNTIYF

v_gene: TRBV3-1
CDR3aa: CASSQGAAGPGREQYF

v_gene: TRBV7-9
CDR3aa: CASSLFAANTGELFF

v_gene: TRBV12-3/TRBV12-4
CDR3aa: CASRPKQGAGEQYF

v_gene: TRBV12-3/TRBV12-4
CDR3aa: CASRPLGPAETQYF

v_gene: TRBV20-1
CDR3aa: CSAKRVYEQYF

v_gene: TRBV5-1
CDR3aa: CASSLNRVRYGYTF

v_gene: TRBV15
CDR3aa: CATSREGSIAGELFF

v_gene: TRBV5-1
CDR3aa: CASSLAKDSEAFF

v_gene: TRBV24-1
CDR3aa: CATGGGEVSYNEQFF

v_gene: TRBV20-1
CDR3aa: CSARDPGQGGPYEQYF

v_gene: TRBV12-3/TRBV12-4
CDR3aa: CASRGRMGDSYNEQFF

v_gene: TRBV30
CDR3aa: CAWTPMGGQPQHF

v_gene: TRBV6-2/TRBV6-3
CDR3aa: CASRSPGQGTGNTIYF

v_gene: TRBV6-1
CDR3aa: CASTPTGLNSSYEQYF

v_gene: TRBV29-1
CDR3aa: CSVEEKPTSGRRNTGELFF

v_gene: TRBV29-1
CDR3aa: CSVKNRDRAHEQYF

v_gene: TRBV3-1
CDR3aa: CASSQQSEQYF

v_gene: TRBV20-1
CDR3aa: CSANQGTGYSNQPQHF

v_gene: TRBV2
CDR3aa: CASRRLAVYNEQFF

v_gene: TRBV9
CDR3aa: CASSVNPGDRAFF

v_gene: TRBV9
CDR3aa: CASSVGQGIPKNIQYF

v_gene: TRBV6-2/TRBV6-3
CDR3aa: CASSRANTEAFF

v_gene: TRBV5-1
CDR3aa: CASSSAGDGQETQYF

v_gene: TRBV11-2
CDR3aa: CASSLAPRAADTQYF

v_gene: TRBV4-3
CDR3aa: CASNQDGRVGETQYF

v_gene: TRBV10-3
CDR3aa: CAISRDSQRGNTIYF

v_gene: TRBV20-1
CDR3aa: CSAKSGTGISGANVLTF

v_gene: TRBV20-1
CDR3aa: CSARRSGRSSYNEQFF

v_gene: TRBV14
CDR3aa: CASSQASGRWSYNEQFF

v_gene: TRBV6-5
CDR3aa: CASSYSLVKETQYF

v_gene: TRBV10-3
CDR3aa: CAISVQPGAEKLFF

v_gene: TRBV6-2/TRBV6-3
CDR3aa: CASIEGPRDRANYGYTF

v_gene: TRBV4-1
CDR3aa: CASSQDEGMETQYF

v_gene: TRBV7-2
CDR3aa: CASSVNSGSTETQYF

v_gene: TRBV5-1
CDR3aa: CASSLYNSNEKLFF

v_gene: TRBV10-1
CDR3aa: CASRMDAVYETEAFF

v_gene: TRBV15
CDR3aa: CATSRDYTTDTQYF

v_gene: TRBV4-2
CDR3aa: CASSLSTVRGVDGGDEQYF

v_gene: TRBV28
CDR3aa: CASRPGTQYTEAFF

v_gene: TRBV2
CDR3aa: CASKWSRDSYEQYF

v_gene: TRBV12-3/TRBV12-4
CDR3aa: CASSLGYFYEQYF

v_gene: TRBV11-2
CDR3aa: CASSLLRLPEETQYF

v_gene: TRBV20-1
CDR3aa: CSARDLRAGQETQYF

v_gene: TRBV6-5
CDR3aa: CASSFASGGADTQYF